Listed below are T cell receptor beta chains from one sample, sequenced in a study of cytomegalovirus exposure and HLA in healthy donors. Here immunoSEQ multiplex PCR was the method, and the copy in TCRdb shows in-frame clones only, minus some. The table shows roughly 70,000 clones, with approximately 95% occurring only once. The sample consisted of PBMCs. These receptors came from a man between 18 and 35 years old in good health and CMV-seronegative. Both conserved end residues are part of each CDR3. D genes are given only for firm matches. Clone size appears in some rows only: once, few, many, or a class for an expanded clone.

abundance: .
j_gene: TRBJ1-2
d_gene: .
v_gene: TRBV27
CDR3nt: TGTGCCAGCAGTTCAGGGTGGGGTGGCTACACCTTC
CDR3aa: CASSSGWGGYTF

abundance: .
j_gene: TRBJ1-2
d_gene: .
v_gene: TRBV4-1
CDR3nt: TGCGCCAGCAGCCAAGGTATAGACTATGGCTACACCTTC
CDR3aa: CASSQGIDYGYTF

abundance: .
j_gene: TRBJ1-3
d_gene: TRBD1
v_gene: TRBV30
CDR3nt: TGTGCCTGGAGTGTGCGGACAGGGGGAAACACCATATATTTT
CDR3aa: CAWSVRTGGNTIYF

abundance: .
j_gene: TRBJ1-3
d_gene: .
v_gene: TRBV6-6
CDR3nt: TGTGCCAGCAGTCCCGAACCAGGGTCTGGAAACACCATATATTTT
CDR3aa: CASSPEPGSGNTIYF

abundance: .
j_gene: TRBJ1-3
d_gene: TRBD1
v_gene: TRBV19
CDR3nt: TGTGCCAGTAGTATCGGGGACAGGGGTCGGAACACCATATATTTT
CDR3aa: CASSIGDRGRNTIYF

abundance: .
j_gene: TRBJ1-2
d_gene: TRBD1
v_gene: TRBV7-9
CDR3nt: TGTGCCAGCAGCTCAGCACTACAGGGGCGATACAACTATGGCTACACCTTC
CDR3aa: CASSSALQGRYNYGYTF

abundance: .
j_gene: TRBJ2-7
d_gene: .
v_gene: TRBV27
CDR3nt: TGTGCCAGCAGTTTGCCTGGCAGCTACGAGCAGTACTTC
CDR3aa: CASSLPGSYEQYF

abundance: .
j_gene: TRBJ2-7
d_gene: TRBD2
v_gene: TRBV29-1
CDR3nt: TGCAGCGTGTCGACTAGCGGGGGGTACGAGCAGTACTTC
CDR3aa: CSVSTSGGYEQYF

abundance: .
j_gene: TRBJ1-1
d_gene: .
v_gene: TRBV6-1
CDR3nt: TGTGCCAGCAGTCGACCAGACCGGGGAGCAGCTGAAGCTTTCTTT
CDR3aa: CASSRPDRGAAEAFF

abundance: .
j_gene: TRBJ1-1
d_gene: .
v_gene: TRBV4-1
CDR3nt: TGCGCCAGCAGCCAAGAAGGGCTCGCGGGGAGGATGAACACTGAAGCTTTCTTT
CDR3aa: CASSQEGLAGRMNTEAFF

abundance: once
j_gene: TRBJ1-1
d_gene: .
v_gene: TRBV6-5
CDR3nt: TGTGCCAGCAGTTACTCCTCGGGATGGAACACTGAAGCTTTCTTT
CDR3aa: CASSYSSGWNTEAFF

abundance: .
j_gene: TRBJ1-5
d_gene: TRBD1
v_gene: TRBV30
CDR3nt: TGTGCCTGGAGTGTGGGACAGGGGGCTGGTCAGCCCCAGCATTTT
CDR3aa: CAWSVGQGAGQPQHF

abundance: .
j_gene: TRBJ1-5
d_gene: .
v_gene: TRBV19
CDR3nt: TGTGCCAGTAGTATCAGGGATGTAAATCAGCCCCAGCATTTT
CDR3aa: CASSIRDVNQPQHF

abundance: .
j_gene: TRBJ1-1
d_gene: .
v_gene: TRBV28
CDR3nt: TGTGCCAGCAGCTTATCCCTCAGGGTTACTGAAGCTTTCTTT
CDR3aa: CASSLSLRVTEAFF

abundance: .
j_gene: TRBJ2-7
d_gene: TRBD1
v_gene: TRBV29-1
CDR3nt: TGCAGCGTTGGGGACAGAGATATCGGAGAGCAGTACTTC
CDR3aa: CSVGDRDIGEQYF

abundance: .
j_gene: TRBJ2-1
d_gene: .
v_gene: TRBV19
CDR3nt: TGTGCCAGTAAAACAGGGAGGGGAGATGAGCAGTTCTTC
CDR3aa: CASKTGRGDEQFF

abundance: .
j_gene: TRBJ2-3
d_gene: TRBD1
v_gene: TRBV6-5
CDR3nt: TGTGCCAGCAGGGGACAGACAGCAGATACGCAGTATTTT
CDR3aa: CASRGQTADTQYF

abundance: .
j_gene: TRBJ1-1
d_gene: .
v_gene: TRBV5-6
CDR3nt: TGTGCCAGCAGCCCGGGGGATCGGAACACTGAAGCTTTCTTT
CDR3aa: CASSPGDRNTEAFF

abundance: .
j_gene: TRBJ1-2
d_gene: .
v_gene: TRBV13
CDR3nt: TGTGCCAGCAGCTCGGACAGCCCACGGGGAGGCTACACCTTC
CDR3aa: CASSSDSPRGGYTF

abundance: .
j_gene: TRBJ2-7
d_gene: TRBD1
v_gene: TRBV7-2
CDR3nt: TGTGCCAGCAGCTTAGAGGGGGACAGGGGGCAGTGGCCCTACGAGCAGTACTTC
CDR3aa: CASSLEGDRGQWPYEQYF

abundance: .
j_gene: TRBJ1-1
d_gene: TRBD1
v_gene: TRBV15
CDR3nt: TGTGCCACTCAGACAGGGGGCATGTTTGACACTGAAGCTTTCTTT
CDR3aa: CATQTGGMFDTEAFF

abundance: .
j_gene: TRBJ2-1
d_gene: TRBD1
v_gene: TRBV18
CDR3nt: TGTGCCAGCTCGCCGGGACAGGGAGTTAAGTTCTTC
CDR3aa: CASSPGQGVKFF

abundance: once
j_gene: TRBJ2-1
d_gene: .
v_gene: TRBV15
CDR3nt: TGTGCCACCAGCAGAGACAAGGGGTCGGGTGAGCAGTTCTTC
CDR3aa: CATSRDKGSGEQFF

abundance: .
j_gene: TRBJ2-3
d_gene: TRBD2
v_gene: TRBV7-3
CDR3nt: TGTGCCAGCAGCTTAGGCGGGGGGGGCACAGATACGCAGTATTTT
CDR3aa: CASSLGGGGTDTQYF

abundance: .
j_gene: TRBJ2-1
d_gene: TRBD2
v_gene: TRBV2
CDR3nt: TGTGCCAGCAGTCCGGGACTAGCGGGGGGGTTGAATGAGCAGTTCTTC
CDR3aa: CASSPGLAGGLNEQFF

abundance: .
j_gene: TRBJ1-6
d_gene: TRBD1
v_gene: TRBV27
CDR3nt: TGTGCCAGCAGGCCCTCAGGGGGCTCCTATAATTCACCCCTCCACTTT
CDR3aa: CASRPSGGSYNSPLHF

abundance: .
j_gene: TRBJ1-1
d_gene: .
v_gene: TRBV4-2
CDR3nt: TGTGCCAGCAGCCAAGATGAGCTAAATTCTGAAGCTTTCTTT
CDR3aa: CASSQDELNSEAFF

abundance: .
j_gene: TRBJ1-6
d_gene: TRBD1
v_gene: TRBV5-1
CDR3nt: TGCGCCAGCAGCGCCGGGACAGGGGGCGCGATGGCACCCCTCCACTTT
CDR3aa: CASSAGTGGAMAPLHF

abundance: .
j_gene: TRBJ2-2
d_gene: TRBD2
v_gene: TRBV27
CDR3nt: TGTGCCACCCATTCTAGCGGCGCCGGGGAGCTGTTTTTT
CDR3aa: CATHSSGAGELFF

abundance: .
j_gene: TRBJ1-4
d_gene: .
v_gene: TRBV7-9
CDR3nt: TGTGCCAGCAGCTTACTTGCTAATGAAAAACTGTTTTTT
CDR3aa: CASSLLANEKLFF

abundance: .
j_gene: TRBJ2-4
d_gene: TRBD2
v_gene: TRBV30
CDR3nt: TGTGCCTGGAAAACGGGAGGGTTTGGAAACATTCAGTACTTC
CDR3aa: CAWKTGGFGNIQYF

abundance: .
j_gene: TRBJ1-1
d_gene: .
v_gene: TRBV28
CDR3nt: TGTGCCAGCAGTTTAACAGGGAGCACTGAAGCTTTCTTT
CDR3aa: CASSLTGSTEAFF

abundance: .
j_gene: TRBJ2-1
d_gene: TRBD2
v_gene: TRBV9
CDR3nt: TGTGCCAGCAGCGTAGCGGGACTAGCGGGTGAGCAGTTCTTC
CDR3aa: CASSVAGLAGEQFF

abundance: .
j_gene: TRBJ1-1
d_gene: TRBD1
v_gene: TRBV4-3
CDR3nt: TGCGCCAGCAGCCGGTCAGGGGGCTCTGAAGCTTTCTTT
CDR3aa: CASSRSGGSEAFF

abundance: .
j_gene: TRBJ2-1
d_gene: .
v_gene: TRBV7-2
CDR3nt: TGTGCCAGCAGCTCCCTTCCCCCGGGACTCCAAACGGATGAGCAGTTCTTC
CDR3aa: CASSSLPPGLQTDEQFF

abundance: .
j_gene: TRBJ2-2
d_gene: TRBD1
v_gene: TRBV27
CDR3nt: TGTGCCAGCAGTTCCCCCACCCGGGACAGGGTCGGGGAGCTGTTTTTT
CDR3aa: CASSSPTRDRVGELFF

abundance: .
j_gene: TRBJ1-2
d_gene: TRBD1
v_gene: TRBV5-6
CDR3nt: TGTGCCAGCAGCTTTTATACGACAGGGGTCCCCTATGGCTACACCTTC
CDR3aa: CASSFYTTGVPYGYTF

abundance: .
j_gene: TRBJ2-1
d_gene: .
v_gene: TRBV5-4
CDR3nt: TGTGCCAGCAGCTCTACCCAGGATGACAATGAGCAGTTCTTC
CDR3aa: CASSSTQDDNEQFF

abundance: .
j_gene: TRBJ1-5
d_gene: .
v_gene: TRBV6-5
CDR3nt: TGTGCCAGCAGTGCACAGGGTGGTGCCAATCAGCCCCAGCATTTT
CDR3aa: CASSAQGGANQPQHF

abundance: .
j_gene: TRBJ2-3
d_gene: TRBD2
v_gene: TRBV4-3
CDR3nt: TGCGCCAGCAGCCAAGCCCTAGGCGGGGGGACAGATACGCAGTATTTT
CDR3aa: CASSQALGGGTDTQYF

abundance: .
j_gene: TRBJ2-3
d_gene: .
v_gene: TRBV6-5
CDR3nt: TGTGCCAGCAGTTACAGGGGGGGATCTAGCACAGATACGCAGTATTTT
CDR3aa: CASSYRGGSSTDTQYF

abundance: once
j_gene: TRBJ1-1
d_gene: TRBD1
v_gene: TRBV7-8
CDR3nt: TGTGCCAGCAGCCGTCAGGACAGGGGGCTGACTGAAGCTTTCTTT
CDR3aa: CASSRQDRGLTEAFF

abundance: once
j_gene: TRBJ2-1
d_gene: .
v_gene: TRBV7-3
CDR3nt: TGTGCCAGCAGCTTATCCTTGGGTCGTGCAGGGATGATCCCATACAATGAGCAGTTCTTC
CDR3aa: CASSLSLGRAGMIPYNEQFF

abundance: .
j_gene: TRBJ1-5
d_gene: .
v_gene: TRBV4-2
CDR3nt: TGTGCCAGCAGCCAAGATTGGGGGGGCTGGGAGGGTCAGCCCCAGCATTTT
CDR3aa: CASSQDWGGWEGQPQHF

abundance: .
j_gene: TRBJ1-2
d_gene: .
v_gene: TRBV7-2
CDR3nt: TGTGCCAGCAGCCGTAGCGGATTAGAGGGAGGTGGCTACACCTTC
CDR3aa: CASSRSGLEGGGYTF

abundance: .
j_gene: TRBJ2-7
d_gene: .
v_gene: TRBV27
CDR3nt: TGTGCCAGCAGTGTCCGGGACACCTCCTACGAGCAGTACTTC
CDR3aa: CASSVRDTSYEQYF

abundance: .
j_gene: TRBJ1-1
d_gene: TRBD1
v_gene: TRBV2
CDR3nt: TGTGCCAGCACCTGGGACAGGGGGAACACTGAAGCTTTCTTT
CDR3aa: CASTWDRGNTEAFF

abundance: .
j_gene: TRBJ2-7
d_gene: .
v_gene: TRBV11-2
CDR3nt: TGTGCCAGCAGCTTAGTTGTGCGGGGCAGCTTCTACGAGCAGTACTTC
CDR3aa: CASSLVVRGSFYEQYF

abundance: .
j_gene: TRBJ2-3
d_gene: .
v_gene: TRBV4-1
CDR3nt: TGCGCCAGCAGCCAAGAGGGCCAGGCGACCGCGGAGGGAGATACGCAGTATTTT
CDR3aa: CASSQEGQATAEGDTQYF

abundance: .
j_gene: TRBJ2-5
d_gene: TRBD2
v_gene: TRBV5-8
CDR3nt: TGTGCCAGCAGCTTCTTAGCGGGGGGCCACGAGACCCAGTACTTC
CDR3aa: CASSFLAGGHETQYF

abundance: .
j_gene: TRBJ1-5
d_gene: .
v_gene: TRBV2
CDR3nt: TGTGCCAGCAGTCCAGGCCTCAATCAGCCCCAGCATTTT
CDR3aa: CASSPGLNQPQHF

abundance: .
j_gene: TRBJ2-3
d_gene: TRBD1
v_gene: TRBV6-5
CDR3nt: TGTGCCAGCAGGCGGACAGGGTTTGCGCAGTATTTT
CDR3aa: CASRRTGFAQYF